A single sample gave rise to the 5 T cell receptor beta chains below, sequenced in a study of post-analysis software for immune sequencing data. Unique molecular identifiers had been added to the TCR beta cDNA libraries. TCRdb used MiXCR to reprocess the PCR reads, holding one entry per CDR3 protein. This sample has some 800,000 distinct CDR3 sequences, with more than 45% found just once. Broader study findings: Five or six TRBV segments, TRBV5-6, TRBV5-1 and TRBV20-1 among them, were found more frequent in patients than controls.

Antigens of these TCRs are unknown. Specimen: blood. The receptors originated from a girl aged 5-17 years with multiple sclerosis.

The chain recombines TRBV12-3 or TRBV12-4 with TRBJ1-1; D ambiguous. The V end lost 6 bases, the J end lost 7 bases, and 18 bases lay between the germline ends. CDR3 size: 14 residues. The CDR3 loop is CASSLREVRVEAFF. Written as DNA, the CDR3 is TGTGCCAGCAGCCTTAGGGAGGTAAGGGTTGAAGCTTTCTTT.

The chain recombines TRBV15 with TRBJ2-1; 8 bases line up with TRBD2. The germline V gene has CDR1 LNHNV and CDR2 YYDKDF (reference sequence). The CDR3 spans 14 residues. V lost 9 bases to trimming and J lost 8 bases; unmatched junction nucleotides: 12. The CDR3 sequence is CATSPGTSTHEQFF. The CDR3 DNA follows: TGTGCCACTTCCCCCGGGACTAGTACACATGAGCAGTTCTTC.

J is TRBJ2-3 and V is TRBV7-9; the match to TRBD2 covers 15 bases. With V trimmed by 5 bases and J by 4 bases, 10 bases remained unmatched. CDR3 length: 18 amino acids. The germline gives CDR1 SEHNR, CDR2 FQNEAQ (reference sequence). CDR3: CASSLGTSGRNPPDTQYF. The DNA of the CDR3 is TGTGCCAGCAGCCTCGGGACTAGCGGGAGGAATCCCCCAGATACGCAGTATTTT.

The gene calls are TRBV20-1 and TRBJ2-1, with 13 positions matching TRBD2. Trimming at V came to 5 bases and at J to 8 bases, leaving 6 bases not matched to a gene. The CDR3 sequence is 14 residues long. Germline V gives CDR1 DFQATT, CDR2 SNEGSKA (reference sequence). CDR3 protein: CSALGLAGSDEQFF. The DNA for the CDR3 is TGCAGTGCTCTGGGACTAGCGGGAAGCGATGAGCAGTTCTTC.

This clonotype has just one count. The V gene is TRBV7-9, the J gene TRBJ2-2, with a tentative D call TRBD1 (5 bases). The V end lost 9 bases, the J end lost 5 bases, and 13 bases lay between the germline ends. Germline V gene sequence: CDR1 SEHNR, CDR2 FQNEAQ (reference sequence). The CDR3 sequence is 13 residues long. Written as DNA, the CDR3 is TGTGCCAGGCAGGGTACGATAACCGGGGAGCTGTTTTTT. This gives the protein CARQGTITGELFF.